This is a list of T cell receptor beta chains from one sample in a study of T cell responses to AZD1222 COVID-19 vaccine. The assay was immunoSEQ multiplex PCR, and TCRdb's table has in-frame clones only and misses some. The top ten clones hold 1% to 1.5% of a sample with roughly 160,000 clones, about 90% of them seen once. Source: peripheral blood, taken 28 days after the second AZD1222 dose. The receptor set was obtained from an adult who received the AZD1222 COVID-19 vaccine. The CDR3 runs from the conserved cysteine through the conserved F or W. Fields, in order: clone size, V gene, J gene, D gene, CDR3 protein, CDR3 DNA. The D gene is left open where the match is weak. Clone size is not always given. Where it is, it says once, few, many or a class for expanded clones.

.	TRBV2	TRBJ1-2	.	CASSEQGSRYGYTF	TGTGCCAGCAGCGAACAGGGTTCACGCTATGGCTACACCTTC
.	TRBV28	TRBJ2-1	TRBD2	CASSLTSGTPSNEQFF	TGTGCCAGCAGTTTAACTAGCGGGACCCCCTCTAATGAGCAGTTCTTC
.	TRBV15	TRBJ1-5	TRBD1	CATSNRYPRGRGNNQPQHF	TGTGCCACCAGCAACAGGTATCCGAGGGGGCGCGGGAACAATCAGCCCCAGCATTTT
.	TRBV5-1	TRBJ2-5	.	CASSLGGRETQYF	TGCGCCAGCAGCTTGGGGGGGAGAGAGACCCAGTACTTC
.	TRBV18	TRBJ1-1	.	CASSLGTLNTEAFF	TGTGCCAGCTCTCTAGGGACCCTGAACACTGAAGCTTTCTTT
.	TRBV11-3	TRBJ1-2	.	CASSLGSYGYTF	TGTGCCAGCAGCTTGGGAAGCTATGGCTACACCTTC
.	TRBV28	TRBJ1-6	.	CASSRVGGQPNSPLHF	TGTGCCAGCAGCCGAGTGGGAGGACAGCCGAATTCACCCCTCCACTTT
once	TRBV6-5	TRBJ2-1	TRBD1	CASSYRDRSYNEQFF	TGTGCCAGCAGTTATCGGGACAGGAGCTACAATGAGCAGTTCTTC
.	TRBV9	TRBJ2-3	.	CASSVGQYSTDTQYF	TGTGCCAGCAGCGTAGGCCAGTATAGCACAGATACGCAGTATTTT
.	TRBV19	TRBJ1-1	.	CASTGDREAFF	TGTGCCAGTACCGGAGACAGAGAAGCTTTCTTT
.	TRBV20-1	TRBJ1-5	.	CSASIVREGQPQHF	TGCAGTGCTAGTATAGTACGGGAGGGTCAGCCCCAGCATTTT
.	TRBV30	TRBJ1-2	.	CAWRTEDGYTF	TGTGCCTGGCGGACGGAAGATGGCTACACCTTC
.	TRBV4-3	TRBJ1-2	.	CASSLSTPQGSNYGYTF	TGCGCCAGCAGCCTTTCTACCCCACAGGGTTCTAACTATGGCTACACCTTC
.	TRBV28	TRBJ1-5	.	CASSYGERRNQPQHF	TGTGCCAGCAGTTACGGGGAGAGGCGCAATCAGCCCCAGCATTTT
once	TRBV5-1	TRBJ1-1	.	CASRIKRVNTEAFF	TGCGCCAGCAGAATAAAAAGGGTGAACACTGAAGCTTTCTTT
once	TRBV4-1	TRBJ2-3	TRBD2	CASSLVLADTDTQYF	TGCGCCAGCAGCCTCGTACTAGCGGACACAGATACGCAGTATTTT
.	TRBV4-1	TRBJ1-1	.	CASSQDFGLTEAFF	TGCGCCAGCAGCCAAGATTTCGGTTTAACTGAAGCTTTCTTT
.	TRBV3-1/TRBV3-2	TRBJ1-1	.	CASSGDTRNTEAFF	TGTGCCAGCAGCGGGGACACCAGGAACACTGAAGCTTTCTTT
.	TRBV7-8	TRBJ1-5	.	CASSRVQGHQPQHF	TGTGCCAGCAGCCGTGTCCAGGGGCATCAGCCCCAGCATTTT
.	TRBV7-9	TRBJ1-1	TRBD1	CATMTDRDRYTEAFF	TGTGCCACCATGACGGACAGGGACAGGTATACTGAAGCTTTCTTT
.	TRBV21-1	TRBJ1-1	.	CASSKGWHVVDRTEAFF	TGTGCCAGCAGCAAAGGGTGGCATGTTGTAGATCGCACTGAAGCTTTCTTT
.	TRBV27	TRBJ1-2	TRBD1	CASSLHGTGKGYTF	TGTGCCAGCAGTTTACATGGGACAGGGAAGGGCTACACCTTC
.	TRBV5-8	TRBJ1-3	.	CASSLNRASGNTIYF	TGTGCCAGCAGTCTAAACAGGGCCTCTGGAAACACCATATATTTT
.	TRBV10-3	TRBJ1-1	.	CAISASGNTEAFF	TGTGCCATCAGTGCGTCAGGAAACACTGAAGCTTTCTTT
.	TRBV9	TRBJ2-7	.	CASSPDSYEQYF	TGTGCCAGCAGCCCGGACAGCTACGAGCAGTACTTC
.	TRBV6-2/TRBV6-3	TRBJ1-5	.	CASSLHEGARNQPQHF	TGTGCCAGCAGTTTACATGAAGGGGCGAGGAATCAGCCCCAGCATTTT
.	TRBV11-2	TRBJ2-7	.	CASSLENFSYEQYF	TGTGCCAGCAGCTTAGAGAACTTTTCCTACGAGCAGTACTTC
few	TRBV27	TRBJ1-6	.	CASSFMGRGTYNSPLHF	TGTGCCAGCAGTTTTATGGGCAGGGGAACCTATAATTCACCCCTCCACTTT
.	TRBV3-1/TRBV3-2	TRBJ2-5	.	CASSQGGWETQYF	TGTGCCAGCAGCCAAGGAGGCTGGGAGACCCAGTACTTC
.	TRBV19	TRBJ2-1	.	CASSPRDSGATDEQFF	TGTGCCAGTAGTCCCCGAGACTCTGGGGCGACCGATGAGCAGTTCTTC
.	TRBV27	TRBJ2-3	TRBD1	CASSLWDSHTDTQYF	TGTGCCAGCAGTTTATGGGACAGCCACACAGATACGCAGTATTTT
.	TRBV4-1	TRBJ1-6	.	CASSQDGGGSWNSPLHF	TGCGCCAGCAGCCAAGATGGGGGCGGCAGTTGGAATTCACCCCTCCACTTT
.	TRBV15	TRBJ2-2	TRBD2	CATSRDGGGVSTGELFF	TGTGCCACCAGCAGAGATGGGGGAGGGGTTAGCACCGGGGAGCTGTTTTTT
.	TRBV18	TRBJ2-1	TRBD1	CASSPPPTDRGSYNEQFF	TGTGCCAGCTCACCGCCACCGACCGACAGGGGGTCCTACAATGAGCAGTTCTTC
.	TRBV11-2	TRBJ2-2	.	CASSLVGGTPTGELFF	TGTGCCAGCAGCTTAGTTGGAGGGACCCCCACCGGGGAGCTGTTTTTT
.	TRBV6-5	TRBJ1-2	.	CASTTRGGRSYGYTF	TGTGCCAGCACCACAAGGGGGGGTAGAAGCTATGGCTACACCTTC
.	TRBV30	TRBJ2-7	.	CAWERQAYSYEQYF	TGTGCCTGGGAAAGACAAGCTTACTCCTACGAGCAGTACTTC
once	TRBV10-3	TRBJ1-1	TRBD1	CAISFRGGTEAFF	TGTGCCATCAGTTTCAGGGGGGGCACTGAAGCTTTCTTT
.	TRBV2	TRBJ1-6	.	CASNEDRGTLHF	TGTGCCAGCAATGAGGACCGGGGGACCCTCCACTTT
.	TRBV12-3/TRBV12-4	TRBJ1-1	.	CASSLGLNTEAFF	TGTGCCAGCAGTTTGGGCCTTAACACTGAAGCTTTCTTT
.	TRBV28	TRBJ2-1	TRBD2	CASSLSRTSGSIYNEQFF	TGTGCCAGCAGTTTATCCCGGACTAGCGGGAGTATCTACAATGAGCAGTTCTTC
.	TRBV6-5	TRBJ2-2	.	CASSYSGSRTGELFF	TGTGCCAGCAGTTACTCCGGGAGTCGAACCGGGGAGCTGTTTTTT
.	TRBV27	TRBJ2-2	.	CASRLLPNTGELFF	TGTGCCAGCCGGCTGCTACCGAACACCGGGGAGCTGTTTTTT
.	TRBV29-1	TRBJ1-5	.	CSVELGLGQPQHF	TGCAGCGTTGAATTAGGGTTAGGACAGCCCCAGCATTTT
.	TRBV28	TRBJ1-2	TRBD1	CASETGVLDYGYTF	TGTGCCAGCGAGACAGGGGTTTTAGACTATGGCTACACCTTC
.	TRBV5-1	TRBJ2-3	.	CASSLFPADPSTDTQYF	TGCGCCAGCAGCTTGTTTCCGGCTGATCCTAGCACAGATACGCAGTATTTT
.	TRBV7-2	TRBJ2-7	.	CASSDRPGYEQYF	TGTGCCAGCAGCGACAGGCCGGGATACGAGCAGTACTTC
.	TRBV28	TRBJ2-6	.	CAIPAGPIGSGANVLTF	TGTGCCATACCCGCAGGGCCCATTGGCTCTGGGGCCAACGTCCTGACTTTC
.	TRBV10-3	TRBJ1-2	TRBD1	CAIAQGAGYGYTF	TGTGCCATCGCCCAGGGGGCGGGGTATGGCTACACCTTC
.	TRBV6-5	TRBJ1-1	.	CASSYWSGDTEAFF	TGTGCCAGCAGTTACTGGAGCGGGGACACTGAAGCTTTCTTT
.	TRBV6-5	TRBJ1-1	.	CASRVSAGIAFF	TGTGCCAGCAGGGTCAGTGCGGGTATAGCTTTCTTT
.	TRBV29-1	TRBJ2-6	TRBD1	CSVERRTGSGANVLTF	TGCAGCGTTGAGAGGAGGACAGGGTCTGGGGCCAACGTCCTGACTTTC
.	TRBV7-2	TRBJ1-2	.	CASSLVAIGDYGYTF	TGTGCCAGCAGCTTAGTGGCCATAGGGGACTATGGCTACACCTTC
.	TRBV19	TRBJ2-7	.	CASSTQGSLGYEQYF	TGTGCCAGCAGTACGCAGGGAAGTCTAGGCTACGAGCAGTACTTC